These 22 T cell receptor beta chains came from one sample sequenced in a study of blood T cell repertoires in COVID-19. Profiled with immunoSEQ multiplex PCR; TCRdb holds only in-frame clones, not every one. The repertoire holds around 95,000 clones, with about 90% as singletons. Sequencing was performed on peripheral blood. These receptors were collected from a human donor in a cohort sampled during active COVID-19.

The V gene is TRBV27, the J gene TRBJ2-6; D perhaps matches TRBD1 (5 bases). The germline V gene encodes CDR1 MNHEY and CDR2 SMNVEV (reference sequence). This CDR3 has 16 residues. The V and J ends lost 4 bases and 0 bases respectively, with 10 bases between them. The DNA of the CDR3 is TGTGCCAGCAGTTCCCGCAGGGACTCTGGGGCCAACGTCCTGACTTTC. This translates into CASSSRRDSGANVLTF.

The V call is TRBV11-2, the J call TRBJ1-3; maybe TRBD1 (5 bases). Germline CDR1 is SGHAT and CDR2 is FQNNGV. Deletions cut 3 bases from V and 0 bases from J, with 6 bases between. The CDR3 covers 14 residues. The CDR3 spells CASSFRVSGNTIYF. The CDR3 DNA follows: TGTGCCAGCAGCTTCAGGGTCTCTGGAAACACCATATATTTT.

This chain connects TRBV7-9 to TRBJ1-2; perhaps TRBD1 as D (6 bases). The CDR3 runs 15 residues. The ends were cut back, 1 base at V and 4 bases at J, with 13 bases in the middle. Germline values: CDR1 SEHNR, CDR2 FQNEAQ (reference sequence). The CDR3 DNA follows: TGTGCCAGCAGCTTAGTGGGCAGGGGAGTCTATGGCTACACCTTC. Translating gives CASSLVGRGVYGYTF.

J is TRBJ1-2 and V is TRBV6-5, with 7 bases identical to TRBD1. CDR1 and CDR2 from the germline V gene are MNHEY and SVGAGI. V lost 6 bases and J lost 6; bases outside the gene matches: 7. The CDR3 extends over 13 amino acids. The DNA for the CDR3 is TGTGCCAGCAGCATGGGACAGATGGATGGCTACACCTTC. Protein: CASSMGQMDGYTF.

The gene calls are TRBV19 and TRBJ2-1; TRBD1 aligns across 7 bases. Germline CDR1 reads LNHDA; CDR2 reads SQIVND (reference sequence). Trimming at V came to 1 base and at J to 0 bases, leaving 12 bases not matched to a gene. This CDR3 comprises 19 residues. The CDR3 sequence: CASSIGSGGQSSSYNEQFF. Written as DNA, the CDR3 is TGTGCCAGTAGTATAGGGAGTGGGGGACAGTCGAGCTCCTACAATGAGCAGTTCTTC.

The chain combines TRBV2 with TRBJ1-3; D ambiguous. In germline, CDR1 is SNHLY, CDR2 FYNNEI. This CDR3 is built from 13 residues. V dropped 8 bases and J dropped 0 bases, with 8 bases sitting between them. As DNA, the CDR3 is TGTGCCAGCGAAGACTTCTCTGGAAACACCATATATTTT. Translating it yields CASEDFSGNTIYF.

The J gene is TRBJ2-5, the V gene TRBV18, with 10 bases matching TRBD1. J gave up 5 bases and V 4 bases, and 4 bases lay outside the gene matches. CDR1 is KGHSH, CDR2 LQKENI, per germline. The CDR3 runs to 14 residues. CDR3 coding DNA: TGTGCCAGCTCACGACAGGGGGCTTGGGAGACCCAGTACTTC. It encodes CASSRQGAWETQYF.

The gene calls are TRBV28 and TRBJ2-1, with 16 bases identical to TRBD2. This CDR3 comprises 20 residues. J was trimmed by 4 bases and V by 6 bases; bases with no gene match: 15. CDR1 and CDR2 (germline): MDHEN, SYDVKM. CDR3 nucleotide sequence: TGTGCCAGCAGCGTACCCAGTAAAGGGACTAGCGGGAGGGTGTACAATGAGCAGTTCTTC. As protein: CASSVPSKGTSGRVYNEQFF.

J is TRBJ2-3 and V is TRBV7-3; 7 bases are a match to TRBD2. In germline, CDR1 is SGHTA, CDR2 FQGTGA. This CDR3 has 14 amino acids. V lost 5 bases and J lost 3; bases outside the gene matches: 5. CDR3 sequence: CASSLAGDTDTQYF. The CDR3 bases are TGTGCCAGCAGCCTCGCGGGAGATACAGATACGCAGTATTTT.

This clone appeared once. The V call is TRBV19, the J call TRBJ1-1; D is possibly TRBD1 (5 bases). This CDR3 is 17 amino acids long. Trimming removed 3 bases at V and 4 bases at J, with 21 bases between. The V gene's germline CDR1 is LNHDA and CDR2 SQIVND (reference sequence). CDR3 loop: CASSISPFRDDGTEAFF. The CDR3 nucleotides are TGTGCCAGTAGTATTTCACCTTTCAGGGATGATGGCACTGAAGCTTTCTTT.

The chain recombines TRBV4-1 with TRBJ2-7; 11 nucleotides match TRBD2. The CDR3 length is 15 residues. V was clipped by 1 base and J by 3 bases; unmatched bases: 2. Germline V CDR1 and CDR2: MGHRA, YSYEKL. CDR3 DNA: TGCGCCAGCAGCCAAGGACTAGCGGGGTTCTACGAGCAGTACTTC. Amino acid sequence: CASSQGLAGFYEQYF.

The chain has TRBV19 and TRBJ2-4; 7 positions match TRBD2. V was pared by 6 bases and J by 4 bases, with 9 bases of the junction left unmatched. Germline V gene data show CDR1 as LNHDA and CDR2 as SQIVND (reference sequence). The CDR3 loop spans 15 amino acids. The CDR3 loop is CASRILQGGKNIQYF. The CDR3 nucleotides read TGTGCCAGTAGAATTCTTCAGGGAGGGAAAAACATTCAGTACTTC.

The rearrangement uses TRBV3-1 (or the pseudogene TRBV3-2) and TRBJ2-3, with D unclear. The germline V and J ends were trimmed by 6 bases and 4 bases, with 8 bases remaining between them. The CDR3 totals 12 residues. Germline CDR1 and CDR2: LGHDT and YNNKEL (reference sequence). Here the CDR3 reads CASRMSSDTQYF. In DNA form, the CDR3 reads TGTGCCAGCAGAATGAGTTCAGATACGCAGTATTTT.

The chain combines TRBV18 with TRBJ1-3, with D unclear. Deletions cut 3 bases from V and 0 bases from J, with 3 bases between. Per the germline V gene, CDR1 is KGHSH and CDR2 is LQKENI. The CDR3 covers 13 residues. The CDR3 loop reads CASSPNSGNTIYF. The CDR3 DNA reads as TGTGCCAGCTCACCCAACTCTGGAAACACCATATATTTT.

The chain employs TRBV6-5 and TRBJ2-1; possible D gene TRBD1, 5 bases. Trimming removed 6 bases from V and 0 bases from J, with 9 bases in between. The CDR3 length is 14 residues. Germline V gene sequence: CDR1 MNHEY, CDR2 SVGAGI. CDR3 sequence reads: CASRRQSSYNEQFF. In DNA form, the CDR3 reads TGTGCCAGCAGACGACAGAGCTCCTACAATGAGCAGTTCTTC.

This chain links TRBV5-6 with TRBJ1-5; TRBD1 matches 7 bases. Unmatched junction bases numbered 7, after V lost 1 base and J lost 6 bases. CDR1 is SGHDT, CDR2 YYEEEE, per germline. This CDR3 spans 15 amino acids. CDR3 nucleotide sequence: TGTGCCAGCAGCTTGACAGGGGCGGTTGGTCAGCCCCAGCATTTT. Translated: CASSLTGAVGQPQHF.

The CDR3 region has the DNA TGTGCCAGCAGTGCACCATCACACCAGGGGGACTATGGCTACACCTTC. This translates into CASSAPSHQGDYGYTF. V usage is TRBV6-1 and J usage is TRBJ1-2; 7 bases line up with TRBD1. V trimming: 4 bases; J trimming: 3 bases; junction bases outside the gene matches: 11. CDR1 is MNHNS, CDR2 SASEGT, per germline. There are 16 residues in the CDR3.

This chain joins TRBV9 and TRBJ2-3, with TRBD2 matching over 15 bases. CDR1 is SGDLS and CDR2 is YYNGEE in the germline V gene. The CDR3 has 15 residues. The V and J ends lost 6 bases and 8 bases, in that order; junction bases with no gene match: 7. The CDR3 DNA sequence: TGTGCCAGCAACCAGGGGGGACTAGCGGGAGGTACGCAGTATTTT. Protein product: CASNQGGLAGGTQYF.

This clone was counted between two and nine times. Other DNA sequences from this sample encode an identical CDR3 as well. The CDR3 DNA sequence: TGTGCCAGCAGCTTCTATCGGGGCGAGCAGTACTTC. Protein sequence: CASSFYRGEQYF. J is TRBJ2-7 and V is TRBV5-8; D possibly corresponds to TRBD2 (5 bases). The V end was cut by 2 bases, the J end by 6 bases, with 9 bases between. Germline V gene sequence: CDR1 SGHTS, CDR2 YDEGEE. The CDR3 is made up of 12 amino acids. Drawing the rest from reference TRBV5-8 and TRBJ2-7, the complete variable domain is EAGVTQSPTHLIKTRGQQATLRCSPISGHTSVYWYQQALGLGLQFLLWYDEGEERNRGNFPPRFSGRQFPNYSSELNVNALELEDSALYLCASSFYRGEQYFGPGTRLTVT.

Concerning this clone itself: The sample contains more than one DNA sequence encoding this CDR3. This CDR3 reads CASSTGGTGYNEQFF. CDR3 nucleotides: TGTGCCAGTAGTACAGGGGGTACAGGCTACAATGAGCAGTTCTTC. The chain couples TRBV19 to TRBJ2-1, with 7 positions matching TRBD1. From germline, CDR1 is LNHDA and CDR2 SQIVND (reference sequence). J was trimmed by 3 bases and V by 4 bases; bases with no gene match: 6. The CDR3 is 15 amino acids.

This clone was seen a few times. The genes are TRBV6-2 or TRBV6-3 and TRBJ2-1, with a weak D call TRBD2 (5 bases). The CDR3 covers 14 residues. V lost 0 bases to trimming and J lost 8 bases, with 11 bases between them. The germline CDR1 and CDR2 sequences are MNHEY and SVGEGT. The CDR3 protein is CASSYSASPDEQFF. CDR3 nucleotides: TGTGCCAGCAGTTACTCGGCTAGCCCCGATGAGCAGTTCTTC.

The CDR3 loop is CASSEFGTGSNTEAFF. The CDR3 DNA reads TGTGCCAGCAGTGAGTTCGGGACAGGGTCGAACACTGAAGCTTTCTTT. The rearrangement uses TRBV28 and TRBJ1-1; 9 bases are a match to TRBD1. Germline loops: CDR1 MDHEN, CDR2 SYDVKM. The CDR3 extends over 16 amino acids. Trimming took 5 bases from V and 1 from J; bases not matched to a gene: 8.